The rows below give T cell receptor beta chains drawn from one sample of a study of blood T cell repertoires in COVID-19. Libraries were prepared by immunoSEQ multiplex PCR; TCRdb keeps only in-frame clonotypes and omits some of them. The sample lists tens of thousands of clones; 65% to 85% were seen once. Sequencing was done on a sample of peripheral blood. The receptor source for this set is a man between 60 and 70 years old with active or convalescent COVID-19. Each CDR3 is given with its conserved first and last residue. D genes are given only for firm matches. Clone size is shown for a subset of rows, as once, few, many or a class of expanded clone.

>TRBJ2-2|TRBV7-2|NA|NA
TGTGCCAGCAGCTTAGCGGGGAGATACACCGGGGAGCTGTTTTTT
CASSLAGRYTGELFF
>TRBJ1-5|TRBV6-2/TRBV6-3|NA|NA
TGTGCCAGCAGTTACTCCGGGTTTAATCAGCCCCAGCATTTT
CASSYSGFNQPQHF
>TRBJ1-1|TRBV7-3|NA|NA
TGTGCCAGCAGCTCTCTCGGGACACCCACTGAAGCTTTCTTT
CASSSLGTPTEAFF
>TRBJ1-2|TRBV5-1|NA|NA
TGCGCCAGCAGCTTCGGGGACACAACACCTCGTTCTAACTATGGCTACACCTTC
CASSFGDTTPRSNYGYTF
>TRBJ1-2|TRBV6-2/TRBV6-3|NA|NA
TGTGCCAGCAGTTACTCCCTCCTGGGCGTATATGGCTACACCTTC
CASSYSLLGVYGYTF
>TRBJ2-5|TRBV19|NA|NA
TGTGCCAGTAGTACACAGGCGCACCAAGAGACCCAGTACTTC
CASSTQAHQETQYF
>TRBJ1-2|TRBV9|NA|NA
TGTGCCAGCAGCCCTACTCAGGGGACCTATGGCTACACCTTC
CASSPTQGTYGYTF
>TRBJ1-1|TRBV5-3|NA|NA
TGTGCCAGAAGCTTGGAAGAGGGGAACACTGAAGCTTTCTTT
CARSLEEGNTEAFF
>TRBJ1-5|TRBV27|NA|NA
TGTGCCAGCAGTTTAATCCCAGGGTTGCATCAGCCCCAGCATTTT
CASSLIPGLHQPQHF
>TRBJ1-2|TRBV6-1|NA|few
TGTGCCAGCAGTGAAGCATGGCCCTCCGACTATGGCTACACCTTC
CASSEAWPSDYGYTF
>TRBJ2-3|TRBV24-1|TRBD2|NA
TGTGCCACCAGTGATTCCATAGCGGGGGGCACAGATACGCAGTATTTT
CATSDSIAGGTDTQYF
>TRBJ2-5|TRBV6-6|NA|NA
TGTGCCAGCAGTTACACCACGGGACACCTCCAAGAGACCCAGTACTTC
CASSYTTGHLQETQYF
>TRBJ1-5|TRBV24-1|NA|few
TGTGCCACCAGTGACCGTGGTCACAGTACATATAGCAATCAGCCCCAGCATTTT
CATSDRGHSTYSNQPQHF
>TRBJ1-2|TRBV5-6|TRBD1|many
TGTGCCAGCAGCCAACCGGGACAGGGGGCGAAGGGTATGAGTGGCTACACCTTC
CASSQPGQGAKGMSGYTF
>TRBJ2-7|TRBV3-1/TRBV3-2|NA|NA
TGTGCCAGCAGCCAAGCAGTGTACGAGCAGTACTTC
CASSQAVYEQYF
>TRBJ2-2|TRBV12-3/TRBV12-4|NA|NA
TGTGCCAGCAGTTTTAACAGGGACGGGGAGCTGTTTTTT
CASSFNRDGELFF
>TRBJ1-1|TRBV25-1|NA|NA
TGTGCCAGCAGTGAATGGGTTACGGGTGAAGCTTTCTTT
CASSEWVTGEAFF
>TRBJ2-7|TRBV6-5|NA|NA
TGTGCCAGCAGCGACGTGGGGGGCGAGCAGTACTTC
CASSDVGGEQYF
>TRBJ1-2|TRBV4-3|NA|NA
TGCGCCAGCAGCCAAGATAGGCAGGCGAACTATGGCTACACCTTC
CASSQDRQANYGYTF
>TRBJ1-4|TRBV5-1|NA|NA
TGCGCCAGCAGCCTAGAGGCGTCTTGGCGTGAAAAACTGTTTTTT
CASSLEASWREKLFF
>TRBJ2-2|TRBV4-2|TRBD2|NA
TGTGCCAGCAGCCCCCGGACTAGCGGGGGGGCTTCGGTCGGGGAGCTGTTTTTT
CASSPRTSGGASVGELFF
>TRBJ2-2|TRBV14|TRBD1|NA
TGTGCCAGCAGCCGACAGGGGTGGGACACCGGGGAGCTGTTTTTT
CASSRQGWDTGELFF
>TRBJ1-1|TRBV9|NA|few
TGTGCCAGCAGCGTAGCTCCGACAGGGAACACTGAAGCTTTCTTT
CASSVAPTGNTEAFF
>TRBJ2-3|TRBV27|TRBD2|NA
TGTGCCAGCAGTACCAGACTAGCGGGGGGATTAGATACGCAGTATTTT
CASSTRLAGGLDTQYF
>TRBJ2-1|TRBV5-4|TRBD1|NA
TGTGCCAGCAGCCTCCAGGGACAGGGGGTATCCAATGAGCAGTTCTTC
CASSLQGQGVSNEQFF
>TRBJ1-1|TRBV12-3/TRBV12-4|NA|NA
TGTGCCAGCAGCCCAAATTCGAACACTGAAGCTTTCTTT
CASSPNSNTEAFF
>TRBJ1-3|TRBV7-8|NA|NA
TGTGCCAGCAGCTTACTGCAGGGTGGGGGAAACACCATATATTTT
CASSLLQGGGNTIYF
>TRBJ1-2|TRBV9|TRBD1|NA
TGTGCCAGCAGGGGGTTCGGACAGGGAATTAAAAACTATGGCTACACCTTC
CASRGFGQGIKNYGYTF
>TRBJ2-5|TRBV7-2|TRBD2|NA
TGTGCCAGCAGCTTCGGTTGGGAGCGGGGGGGGAACCAAGAGACCCAGTACTTC
CASSFGWERGGNQETQYF
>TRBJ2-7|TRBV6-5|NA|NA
TGTGCCAGCAGTTACTCGGGAGGGGGACCCTCCTACGAGCAGTACTTC
CASSYSGGGPSYEQYF
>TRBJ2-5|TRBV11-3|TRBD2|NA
TGTGCCAGCAGCTTAGTAATAGCGGGGGCCCAAGAGACCCAGTACTTC
CASSLVIAGAQETQYF
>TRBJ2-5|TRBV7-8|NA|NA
TGTGCCAGCAGCTCCCGGATCGACGGGGAGACCCAGTACTTC
CASSSRIDGETQYF
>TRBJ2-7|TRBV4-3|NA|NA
TGCGCCAGCAGCCAGGATACGACTGACTACGAGCAGTACTTC
CASSQDTTDYEQYF
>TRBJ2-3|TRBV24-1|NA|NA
TGTGCCACCAGTGGGGGCCCAGATACGCAGTATTTT
CATSGGPDTQYF
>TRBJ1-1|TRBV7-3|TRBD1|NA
TGTGCCAGCAGCCAAGGGACAGGGGGAACTGAAGCTTTCTTT
CASSQGTGGTEAFF
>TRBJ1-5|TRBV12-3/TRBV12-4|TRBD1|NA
TGTGCCAGCAGTGTTACAGGGGACCAGCCCCAGCATTTT
CASSVTGDQPQHF
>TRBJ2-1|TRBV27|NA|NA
TGTGCCAGCAGTCCCGGGGGGCCCTCCTACAATGAGCAGTTCTTC
CASSPGGPSYNEQFF